This T cell receptor (beta chain) was retrieved from a study of T cell clonality in common variable immunodeficiency. There are many counts of this clone. Its antigen is not known. Control and CVID samples contributed equal amounts of genomic DNA. TCRdb's copy holds only in-frame clones and misses some; the assay was immunoSEQ multiplex PCR. This record lists about 40,000 clones, none seen once only, and the top ten clones contain 2.8%. General study results and limits: TCRbeta clonality was increased in CVID versus healthy controls.

The receptor was isolated from a person aged 18 to 70 in good health. The material sequenced was peripheral blood mononuclear cells.

The DNA read from the CDR3 is TGCGCCAGCAGCTTGGACACTAGCGGGGTCACAGATACG. Amino acid sequence: CASSLDTSGVTDT. The full-length CDR3 reads as CASSLDTSGVTDTQYF. The chain joins TRBV5-1 to TRBJ2-3; the match to TRBD2 covers 10 bases. The read is 3 residues too short to cover the CDR3 end, so that end is filled in from the germline J gene. The CDR3 length is 16 residues. V trimming: 0 bases; J trimming: 2 bases; junction bases outside the gene matches: 3. Looked up from germline, CDR1 is SGHRS and CDR2 is YFSETQ. Full variable domain (rest looked up from reference TRBV5-1 and TRBJ2-3): KAGVTQTPRYLIKTRGQQVTLSCSPISGHRSVSWYQQTPGQGLQFLFEYFSETQRNKGNFPGRFSGRQFSNSRSEMNVSTLELGDSALYLCASSLDTSGVTDTQYFGPGTRLTVL.